This T cell receptor beta chain was obtained from a study of cytomegalovirus exposure and HLA in healthy donors. The V gene's germline CDR1 is MNHEY and CDR2 SVGAGI. The CDR3 is 12 residues long. Between the trimmed V and J ends, which lost 5 bases and 12 bases, there was a span of 16 bases. With 60 Vbeta and 13 Jbeta primers, the PCR was carried out. The assay was immunoSEQ multiplex PCR, and TCRdb's table has in-frame clones only and misses some. The table includes around 300,000 clones, around 90% detected once. This sequence joins TRBV6-5 and TRBJ1-1, with D tentatively TRBD1 (6 bases). Material for sequencing was PBMCs. The clonotype was recovered from a young woman in good health and CMV-seronegative. This chain's CDR3 is CASSREQGRTFF. The CDR3 coding sequence is TGTGCCAGCAGTCGGGAACAGGGCCGAACTTTCTTT.